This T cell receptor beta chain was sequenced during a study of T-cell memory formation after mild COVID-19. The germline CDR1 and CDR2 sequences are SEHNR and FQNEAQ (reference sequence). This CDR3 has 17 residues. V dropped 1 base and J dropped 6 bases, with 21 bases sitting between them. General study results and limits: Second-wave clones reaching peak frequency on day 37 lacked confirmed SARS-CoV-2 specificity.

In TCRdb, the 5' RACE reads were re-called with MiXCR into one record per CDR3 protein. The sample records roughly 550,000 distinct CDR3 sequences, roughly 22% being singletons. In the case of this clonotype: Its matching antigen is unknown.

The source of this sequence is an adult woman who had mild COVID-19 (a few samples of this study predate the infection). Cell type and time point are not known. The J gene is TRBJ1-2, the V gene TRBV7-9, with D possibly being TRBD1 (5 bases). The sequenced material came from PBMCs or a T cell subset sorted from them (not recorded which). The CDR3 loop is CASSLDPRVGGGHGYTF. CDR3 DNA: TGTGCCAGCAGCTTAGATCCCCGCGTGGGTGGGGGACATGGCTACACCTTC. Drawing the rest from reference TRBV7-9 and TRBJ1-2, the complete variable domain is DTGVSQNPRHKITKRGQNVTFRCDPISEHNRLYWYRQTLGQGPEFLTYFQNEAQLEKSRLLSDRFSAERPKGSFSTLEIQRTEQGDSAMYLCASSLDPRVGGGHGYTFGSGTRLTVV.